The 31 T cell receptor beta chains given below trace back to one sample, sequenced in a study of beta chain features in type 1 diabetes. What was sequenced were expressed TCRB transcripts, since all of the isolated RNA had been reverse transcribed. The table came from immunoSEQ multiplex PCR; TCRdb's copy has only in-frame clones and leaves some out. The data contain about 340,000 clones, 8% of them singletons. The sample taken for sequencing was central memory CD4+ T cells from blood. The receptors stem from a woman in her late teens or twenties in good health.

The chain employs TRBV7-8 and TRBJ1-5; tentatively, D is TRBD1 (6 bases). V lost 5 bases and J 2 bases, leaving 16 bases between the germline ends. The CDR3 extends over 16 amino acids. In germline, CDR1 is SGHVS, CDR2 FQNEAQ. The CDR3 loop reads CASSTQQGNGNQPQHF. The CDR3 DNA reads TGTGCCAGCAGCACGCAACAGGGCAATGGCAATCAGCCCCAGCATTTT.

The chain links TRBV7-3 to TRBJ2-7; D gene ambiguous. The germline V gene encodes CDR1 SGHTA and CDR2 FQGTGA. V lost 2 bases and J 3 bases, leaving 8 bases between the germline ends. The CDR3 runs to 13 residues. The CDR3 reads CASSLQQRYEQYF. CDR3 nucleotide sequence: TGTGCCAGCAGCTTACAGCAGCGCTACGAGCAGTACTTC.

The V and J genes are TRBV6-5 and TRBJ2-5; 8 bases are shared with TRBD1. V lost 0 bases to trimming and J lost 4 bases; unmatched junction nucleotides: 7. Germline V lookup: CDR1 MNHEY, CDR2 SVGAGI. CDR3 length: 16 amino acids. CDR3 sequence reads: CASSYSGQVASETQYF. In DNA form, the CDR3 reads TGTGCCAGCAGTTACTCGGGACAGGTTGCATCAGAGACCCAGTACTTC.

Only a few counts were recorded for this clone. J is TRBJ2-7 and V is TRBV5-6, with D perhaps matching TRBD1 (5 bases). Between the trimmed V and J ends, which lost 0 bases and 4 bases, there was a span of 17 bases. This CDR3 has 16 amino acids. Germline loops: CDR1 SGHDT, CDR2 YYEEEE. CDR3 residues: CASSLARTTETYEQYF. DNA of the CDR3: TGTGCCAGCAGCTTGGCCCGTACGACAGAGACTTACGAGCAGTACTTC.

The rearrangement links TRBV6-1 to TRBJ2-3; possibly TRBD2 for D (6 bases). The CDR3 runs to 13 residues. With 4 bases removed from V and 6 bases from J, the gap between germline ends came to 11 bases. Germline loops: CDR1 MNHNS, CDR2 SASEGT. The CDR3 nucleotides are TGTGCCAGCAGTGTGACTAGTCACGATACGCAGTATTTT. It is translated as CASSVTSHDTQYF.

The CDR3 DNA reads as TGTGCCAGCAGCACGCAAGGGGGACAGGGGGCAGATACGCAGTATTTT. It is translated as CASSTQGGQGADTQYF. The chain combines TRBV7-2 with TRBJ2-3; 11 positions match TRBD1. After removal of 5 bases from V and 4 bases from J, the junction contained 8 bases not matched to a gene. The CDR3 has 16 residues. Per germline, CDR1 SGHTA and CDR2 FQGNSA. Together with reference TRBV7-2 and TRBJ2-3, the CDR3 gives the full variable domain: GAGVSQSPSNKVTEKGKDVELRCDPISGHTALYWYRQSLGQGLEFLIYFQGNSAPDKSGLPSDRFSAERTGGSVSTLTIQRTQQEDSAVYLCASSTQGGQGADTQYFGPGTRLTVL.

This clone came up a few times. This CDR3 reads CASSSVAGGRAFF. The CDR3 DNA is TGTGCCAGCAGCTCGGTCGCAGGGGGTCGGGCTTTCTTT. The chain combines TRBV5-6 with TRBJ1-1; 7 bases align to TRBD1. Trimming cost V 3 bases and J 11 bases; bases outside gene matches: 10. The CDR3 covers 13 residues. Per the germline V gene, CDR1 is SGHDT and CDR2 is YYEEEE. Filled out from reference TRBV5-6 and TRBJ1-1, the complete variable domain reads DAGVTQSPTHLIKTRGQQVTLRCSPKSGHDTVSWYQQALGQGPQFIFQYYEEEERQRGNFPDRFSGHQFPNYSSELNVNALLLGDSALYLCASSSVAGGRAFFGQGTRLTVV.

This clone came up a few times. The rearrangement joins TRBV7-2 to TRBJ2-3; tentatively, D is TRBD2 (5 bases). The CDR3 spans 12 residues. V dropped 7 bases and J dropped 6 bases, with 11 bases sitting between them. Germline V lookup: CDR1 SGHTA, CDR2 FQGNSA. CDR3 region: CASTETGDTQYF. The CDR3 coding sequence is TGTGCCAGCACCGAGACGGGGGATACGCAGTATTTT.

The CDR3 sequence: CSARTGVEQYF. The CDR3 DNA reads as TGCAGTGCTAGGACAGGTGTCGAGCAGTACTTC. This chain uses TRBV20-1 with TRBJ2-7; a weak D match, TRBD1 (6 bases). V shed 3 bases and J shed 6 bases, with 9 bases lying between them. Germline-derived CDR1 and CDR2 are DFQATT and SNEGSKA (reference sequence). The CDR3 loop spans 11 amino acids.

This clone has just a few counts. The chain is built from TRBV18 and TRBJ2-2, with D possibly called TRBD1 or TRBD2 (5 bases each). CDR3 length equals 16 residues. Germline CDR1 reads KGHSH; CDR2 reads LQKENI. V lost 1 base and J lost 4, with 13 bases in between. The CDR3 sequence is CASSPLPGTSTGELFF. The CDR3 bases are TGTGCCAGCTCACCACTTCCAGGGACCTCCACCGGGGAGCTGTTTTTT.

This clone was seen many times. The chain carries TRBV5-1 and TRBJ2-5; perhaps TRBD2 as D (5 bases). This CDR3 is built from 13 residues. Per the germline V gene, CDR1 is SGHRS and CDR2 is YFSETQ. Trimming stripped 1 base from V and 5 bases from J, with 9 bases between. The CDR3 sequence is CASSLQQRETQYF. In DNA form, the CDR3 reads TGCGCCAGCAGCTTGCAGCAGCGGGAGACCCAGTACTTC.

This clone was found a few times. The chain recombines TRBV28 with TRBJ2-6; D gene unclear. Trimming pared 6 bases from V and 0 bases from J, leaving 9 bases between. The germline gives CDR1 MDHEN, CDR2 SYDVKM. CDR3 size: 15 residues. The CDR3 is CASRPHPSGANVLTF. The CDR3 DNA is TGTGCCAGCAGACCACACCCCTCTGGGGCCAACGTCCTGACTTTC.

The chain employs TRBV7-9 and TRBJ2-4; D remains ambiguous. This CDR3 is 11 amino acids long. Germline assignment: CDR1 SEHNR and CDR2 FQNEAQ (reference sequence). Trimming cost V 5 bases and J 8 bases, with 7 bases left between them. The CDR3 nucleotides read TGTGCCAGCAGCCCATGGGACATTCAGTACTTC. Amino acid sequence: CASSPWDIQYF.

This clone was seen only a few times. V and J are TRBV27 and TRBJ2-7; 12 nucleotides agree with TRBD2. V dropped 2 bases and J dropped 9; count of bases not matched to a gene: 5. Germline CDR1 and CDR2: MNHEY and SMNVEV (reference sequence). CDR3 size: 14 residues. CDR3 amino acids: CASSLKTSGSLQYF. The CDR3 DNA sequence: TGTGCCAGCAGTTTAAAGACTAGCGGGAGCTTGCAGTACTTC.

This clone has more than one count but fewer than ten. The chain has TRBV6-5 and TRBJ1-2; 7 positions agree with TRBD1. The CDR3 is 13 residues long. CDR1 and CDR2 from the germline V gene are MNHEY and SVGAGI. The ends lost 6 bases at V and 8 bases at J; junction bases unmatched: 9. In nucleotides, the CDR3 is TGTGCCAGCAGCCAGACCGGGACAGACGGCTACACCTTC. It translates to CASSQTGTDGYTF.

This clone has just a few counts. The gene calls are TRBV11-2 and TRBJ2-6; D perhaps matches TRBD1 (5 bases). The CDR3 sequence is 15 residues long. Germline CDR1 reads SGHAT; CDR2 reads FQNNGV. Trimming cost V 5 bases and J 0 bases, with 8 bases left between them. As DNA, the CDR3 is TGTGCCAGCAGCCCGACAGCCTCTGGGGCCAACGTCCTGACTTTC. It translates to CASSPTASGANVLTF.

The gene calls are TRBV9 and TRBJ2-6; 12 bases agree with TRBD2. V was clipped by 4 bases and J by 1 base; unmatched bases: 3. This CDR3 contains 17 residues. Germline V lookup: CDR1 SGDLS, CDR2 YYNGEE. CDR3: CASSKTSGSSGANVLTF. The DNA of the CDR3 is TGTGCCAGCAGCAAGACTAGCGGGAGTTCTGGGGCCAACGTCCTGACTTTC.

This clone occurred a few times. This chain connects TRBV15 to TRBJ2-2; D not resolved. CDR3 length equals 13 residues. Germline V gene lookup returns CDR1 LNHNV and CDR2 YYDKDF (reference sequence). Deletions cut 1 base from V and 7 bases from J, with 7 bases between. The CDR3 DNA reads TGTGCCACCAGCAGAGTTCTATTCGGGGAGCTGTTTTTT. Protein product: CATSRVLFGELFF.

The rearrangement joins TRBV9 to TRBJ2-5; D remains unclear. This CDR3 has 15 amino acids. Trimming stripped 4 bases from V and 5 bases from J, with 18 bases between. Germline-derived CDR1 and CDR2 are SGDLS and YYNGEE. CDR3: CASSLRSEYLETQYF. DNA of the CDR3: TGTGCCAGCAGCTTGAGGTCCGAATACCTTGAGACCCAGTACTTC.

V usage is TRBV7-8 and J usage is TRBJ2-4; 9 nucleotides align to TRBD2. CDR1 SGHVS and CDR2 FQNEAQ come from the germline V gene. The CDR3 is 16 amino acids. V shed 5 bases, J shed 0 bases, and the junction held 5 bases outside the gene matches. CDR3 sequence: CASSNSGSIAKNIQYF. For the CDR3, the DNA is TGTGCCAGCAGCAATAGCGGGAGCATAGCCAAAAACATTCAGTACTTC.

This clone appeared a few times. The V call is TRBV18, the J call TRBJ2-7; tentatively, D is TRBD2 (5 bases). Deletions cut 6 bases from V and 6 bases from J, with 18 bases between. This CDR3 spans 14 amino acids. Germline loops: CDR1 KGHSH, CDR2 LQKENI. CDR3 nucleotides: TGTGCCAGCTCCCTCCAGGACTTCTGGGCCGAGCAGTACTTC. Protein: CASSLQDFWAEQYF. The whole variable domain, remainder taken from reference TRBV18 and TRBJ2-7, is NAGVMQNPRHLVRRRGQEARLRCSPMKGHSHVYWYRQLPEEGLKFMVYLQKENIIDESGMPKERFSAEFPKEGPSILRIQQVVRGDSAAYFCASSLQDFWAEQYFGPGTRLTVT.

Written as DNA, the CDR3 is TGTGCCAGCCCGACAGGCTACCCGGTCTACAATGAGCAGTTCTTC. This encodes CASPTGYPVYNEQFF. The V call is TRBV28, the J call TRBJ2-1; a possible D gene is TRBD1 (6 bases). Trimming shortened V by 8 bases and J by 3 bases, and 17 bases separated the two germline ends. The CDR3 runs to 15 residues. Germline lookup yields CDR1 MDHEN and CDR2 SYDVKM.

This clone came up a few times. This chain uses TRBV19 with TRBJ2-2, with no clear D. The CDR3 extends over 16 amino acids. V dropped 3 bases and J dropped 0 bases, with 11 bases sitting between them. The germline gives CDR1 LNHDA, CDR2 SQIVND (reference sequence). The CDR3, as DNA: TGTGCCAGTAGTATCCCCCGTGGTTCGAACACCGGGGAGCTGTTTTTT. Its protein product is CASSIPRGSNTGELFF. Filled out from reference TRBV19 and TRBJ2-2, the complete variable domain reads DGGITQSPKYLFRKEGQNVTLSCEQNLNHDAMYWYRQDPGQGLRLIYYSQIVNDFQKGDIAEGYSVSREKKESFPLTVTSAQKNPTAFYLCASSIPRGSNTGELFFGEGSRLTVL.

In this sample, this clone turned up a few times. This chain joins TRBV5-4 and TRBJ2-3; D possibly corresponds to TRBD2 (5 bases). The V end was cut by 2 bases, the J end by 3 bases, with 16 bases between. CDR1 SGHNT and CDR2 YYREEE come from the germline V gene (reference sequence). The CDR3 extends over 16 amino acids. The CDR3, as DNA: TGTGCCAGCAGCTTATCGGTGACCGGAGGAACAGATACGCAGTATTTT. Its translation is CASSLSVTGGTDTQYF.

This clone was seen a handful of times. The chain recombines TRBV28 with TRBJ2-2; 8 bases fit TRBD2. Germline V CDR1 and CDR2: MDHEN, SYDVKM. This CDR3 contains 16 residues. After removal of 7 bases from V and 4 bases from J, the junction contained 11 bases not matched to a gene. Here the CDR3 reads CASTGGGLAGTGELFF. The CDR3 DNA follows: TGTGCCAGCACCGGGGGCGGACTAGCCGGCACCGGGGAGCTGTTTTTT.

The CDR3 protein is CASSQEDRAATNEKLFF. The CDR3 nucleotides are TGCGCCAGCAGCCAAGAGGACCGAGCAGCAACTAATGAAAAACTGTTTTTT. This rearrangement joins TRBV4-3 to TRBJ1-4, with D unclear. Germline-derived CDR1 and CDR2 are LGHNA and YSLEER. The CDR3 contains 17 residues. Trimming left V 0 bases short and J 0 bases short, with 11 bases between.

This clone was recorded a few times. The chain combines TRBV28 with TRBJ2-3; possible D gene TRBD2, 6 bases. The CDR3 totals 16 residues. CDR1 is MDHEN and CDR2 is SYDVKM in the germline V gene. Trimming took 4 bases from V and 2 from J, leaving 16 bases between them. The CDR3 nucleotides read TGTGCCAGCAGTTCCTATCTGGCGGGGTCCACAGATACGCAGTATTTT. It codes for CASSSYLAGSTDTQYF. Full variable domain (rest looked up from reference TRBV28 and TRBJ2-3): DVKVTQSSRYLVKRTGEKVFLECVQDMDHENMFWYRQDPGLGLRLIYFSYDVKMKEKGDIPEGYSVSREKKERFSLILESASTNQTSMYLCASSSYLAGSTDTQYFGPGTRLTVL.

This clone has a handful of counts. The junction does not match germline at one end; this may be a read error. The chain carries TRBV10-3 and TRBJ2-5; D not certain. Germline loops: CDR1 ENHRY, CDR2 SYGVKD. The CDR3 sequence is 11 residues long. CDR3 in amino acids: CASSKSETQYF. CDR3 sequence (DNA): TGTGCCAGCAGTAAATCAGAGACCCAGTACTTC.

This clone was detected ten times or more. The CDR3 loop is CASSLDPGEQYF. The CDR3 nucleotides read TGTGCCAGCAGCTTAGATCCGGGGGAGCAGTACTTC. The V gene is TRBV7-2, the J gene TRBJ2-7; D possibly corresponds to TRBD2 (5 bases). This CDR3 region has 12 residues. Germline V gene data show CDR1 as SGHTA and CDR2 as FQGNSA. V was shortened by 1 base and J by 7 bases, with 8 bases between the two germline ends. Variable domain in full (rest from reference TRBV7-2 and TRBJ2-7): GAGVSQSPSNKVTEKGKDVELRCDPISGHTALYWYRQSLGQGLEFLIYFQGNSAPDKSGLPSDRFSAERTGGSVSTLTIQRTQQEDSAVYLCASSLDPGEQYFGPGTRLTVT.

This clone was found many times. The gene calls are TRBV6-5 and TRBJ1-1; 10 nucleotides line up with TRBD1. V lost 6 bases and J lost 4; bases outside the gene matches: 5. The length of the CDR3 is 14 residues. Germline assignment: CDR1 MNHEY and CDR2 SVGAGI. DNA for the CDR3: TGTGCCAGCAGGGCGGGACAGGGGTCCACTGAAGCTTTCTTT. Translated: CASRAGQGSTEAFF.

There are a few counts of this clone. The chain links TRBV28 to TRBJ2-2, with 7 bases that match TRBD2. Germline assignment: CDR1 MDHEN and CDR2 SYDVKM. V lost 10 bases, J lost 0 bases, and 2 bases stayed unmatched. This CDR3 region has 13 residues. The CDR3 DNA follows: TGTGCCACGCGGGAGTCGAACACCGGGGAGCTGTTTTTT. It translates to CATRESNTGELFF. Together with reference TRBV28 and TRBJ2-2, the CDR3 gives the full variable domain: DVKVTQSSRYLVKRTGEKVFLECVQDMDHENMFWYRQDPGLGLRLIYFSYDVKMKEKGDIPEGYSVSREKKERFSLILESASTNQTSMYLCATRESNTGELFFGEGSRLTVL.